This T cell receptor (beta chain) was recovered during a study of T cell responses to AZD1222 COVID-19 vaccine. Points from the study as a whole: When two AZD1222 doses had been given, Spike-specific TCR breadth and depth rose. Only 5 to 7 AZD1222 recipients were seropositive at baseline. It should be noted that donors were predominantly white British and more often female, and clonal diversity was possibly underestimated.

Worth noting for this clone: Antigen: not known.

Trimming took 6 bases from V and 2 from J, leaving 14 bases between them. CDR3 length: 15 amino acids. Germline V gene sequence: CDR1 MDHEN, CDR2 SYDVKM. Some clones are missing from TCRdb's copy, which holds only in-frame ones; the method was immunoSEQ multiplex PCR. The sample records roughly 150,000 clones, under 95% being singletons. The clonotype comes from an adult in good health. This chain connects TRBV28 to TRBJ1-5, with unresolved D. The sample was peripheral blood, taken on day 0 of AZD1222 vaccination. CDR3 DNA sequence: TGTGCCAGCAGCCTAGAAGGATCGGGCAATCAGCCCCAGCATTTT. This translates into CASSLEGSGNQPQHF.